This T cell receptor (beta chain) was identified in a study of CD8 T cells in Susac syndrome. The authors carried out high-throughput sequencing of TCR beta. They applied it to CD8+ and CD4+ T cells obtained from blood. Roughly 0.5 to 1 ug RNA was reverse transcribed with random hexamers. One entry per CDR3 protein results from TCRdb running MiXCR on the immunoSEQ multiplex PCR reads. Of some 120,000 distinct CDR3 sequences listed, less than 95% are singletons. The germline CDR1 and CDR2 sequences are SGHRS and YFSETQ. The V and J ends lost 2 bases and 5 bases respectively, with 20 bases between them. The CDR3 spans 16 residues.

Sequences were obtained from CD4+ T cells from PBMCs. This TCR was sampled from a human donor with multiple sclerosis. The gene calls are TRBV5-1 and TRBJ2-7; TRBD1 is a possible D gene (5 bases). The CDR3 DNA follows: TGCGCCAGCAGCTTTATGATTGGGCAGGGAAATGACGAGCAGTACTTC. Translating it yields CASSFMIGQGNDEQYF.